This TCR beta chain was retrieved from a study of shared clonotypes between healthy human individuals. Study results and caveats: A generally larger estimated richness was seen in naive subsets than in memory subsets. A reduction in generation probabilities was seen for non-shared clonotypes relative to those shared by all four donors. Sequencing depth was a factor that was expected to affect clonotype sharing among donors.

Original handling: ImmunoSEQ gave junction-only sequences without quality scores, so filtering differed. Repertoires were generated with immunoSEQ multiplex PCR, while TCRdb's copy carries only in-frame clones and drops some. The D gene and trimming were derived from the DNA, and the V and J assignments and clone size from that table. The sample lists around 1 million clones, around three quarters seen once, with 1.5% in the top ten. For this clone: Antigen unknown.

The length of the CDR3 is 14 residues. Trimming left V 3 bases short and J 4 bases short, with 12 bases between. Per the germline V gene, CDR1 is MGHDK and CDR2 is SYGVNS. The receptor's source is a man aged 18 to 30 in good health. The chain couples TRBV25-1 to TRBJ1-1; D perhaps matches TRBD1 (5 bases). The material sequenced was memory CD4+ T cells sorted from blood. Subset described: CD45RA-negative fraction. The DNA for the CDR3 is TGTGCCAGCAGTGATCCAGGGCCTATCACTGAAGCTTTCTTT. Translation: CASSDPGPITEAFF.